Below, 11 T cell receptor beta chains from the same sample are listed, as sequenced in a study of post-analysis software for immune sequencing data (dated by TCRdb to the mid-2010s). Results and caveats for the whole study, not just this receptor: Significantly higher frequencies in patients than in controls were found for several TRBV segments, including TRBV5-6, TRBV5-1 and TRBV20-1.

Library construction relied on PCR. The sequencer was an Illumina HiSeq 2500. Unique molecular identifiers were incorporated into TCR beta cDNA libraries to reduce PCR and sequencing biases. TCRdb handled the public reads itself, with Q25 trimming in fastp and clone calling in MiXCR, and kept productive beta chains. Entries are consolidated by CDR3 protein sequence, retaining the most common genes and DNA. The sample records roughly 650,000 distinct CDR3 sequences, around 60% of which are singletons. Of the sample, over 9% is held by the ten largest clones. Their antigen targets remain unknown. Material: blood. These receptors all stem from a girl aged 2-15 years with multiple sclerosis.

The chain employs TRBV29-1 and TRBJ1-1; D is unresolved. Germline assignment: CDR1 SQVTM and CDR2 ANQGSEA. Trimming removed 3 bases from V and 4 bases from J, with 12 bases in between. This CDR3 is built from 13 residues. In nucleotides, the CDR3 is TGCAGCGTTGAGCGGCAGGTGAGCACTGAAGCTTTCTTT. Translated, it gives CSVERQVSTEAFF.

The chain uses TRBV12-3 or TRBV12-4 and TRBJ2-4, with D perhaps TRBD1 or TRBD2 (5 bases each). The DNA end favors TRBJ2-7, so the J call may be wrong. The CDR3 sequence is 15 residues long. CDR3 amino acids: CASSPRGLINYEQYF. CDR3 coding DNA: TGTGCCAGCAGCCCCCGGGGCCTAATTAACTACGAGCAGTACTTC.

The CDR3 spells CAWTTTGTAGANVLTF. The CDR3 coding sequence is TGTGCCTGGACTACGACAGGGACGGCTGGGGCCAACGTCCTGACTTTC. The chain uses TRBV30 and TRBJ2-6; 7 bases fit TRBD1. CDR3 length: 16 amino acids. V lost 4 bases, J lost 2 bases, and 8 bases stayed unmatched. CDR1 and CDR2 (germline): GTSNPN, SVGIG (reference sequence).

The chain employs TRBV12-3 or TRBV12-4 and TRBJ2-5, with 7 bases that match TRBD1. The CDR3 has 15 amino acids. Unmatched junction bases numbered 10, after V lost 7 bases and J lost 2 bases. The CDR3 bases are TGTGCCAGCAAGGAACAGGGGATTCATCAAGAGACCCAGTACTTC. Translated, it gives CASKEQGIHQETQYF.

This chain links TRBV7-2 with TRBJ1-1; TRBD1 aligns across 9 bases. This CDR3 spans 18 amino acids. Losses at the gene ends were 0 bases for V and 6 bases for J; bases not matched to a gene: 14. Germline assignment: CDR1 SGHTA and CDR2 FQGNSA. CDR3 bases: TGTGCCAGCAGCTTAGCATCCACAGGGGGCGCATCTTGGTCTGAAGCTTTCTTT. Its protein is CASSLASTGGASWSEAFF.

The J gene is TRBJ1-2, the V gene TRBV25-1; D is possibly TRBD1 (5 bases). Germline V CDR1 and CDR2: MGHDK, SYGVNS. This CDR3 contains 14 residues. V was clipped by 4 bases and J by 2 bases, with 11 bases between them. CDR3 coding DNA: TGTGCCAGCAGTGGAGGGGAAGAGAACTATGGCTACACCTTC. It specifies CASSGGEENYGYTF.

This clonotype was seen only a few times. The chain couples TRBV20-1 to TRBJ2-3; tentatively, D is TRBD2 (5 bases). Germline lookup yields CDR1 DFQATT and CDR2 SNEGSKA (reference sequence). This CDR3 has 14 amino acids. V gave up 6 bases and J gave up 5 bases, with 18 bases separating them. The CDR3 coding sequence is TGCAGTGCCCCTCCTGCGGGCTCGGGAGATACGCAGTATTTT. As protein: CSAPPAGSGDTQYF.

The CDR3 DNA is TGCAGCGTAGACAGGGCGTCTGGCTACACCTTC. Protein: CSVDRASGYTF. The chain has TRBV29-1 and TRBJ1-2; 7 positions match TRBD1. The V segment lost 6 bases and the J segment 7 bases; nucleotides outside the gene matches: 5. The germline gives CDR1 SQVTM, CDR2 ANQGSEA. There are 11 residues in the CDR3.

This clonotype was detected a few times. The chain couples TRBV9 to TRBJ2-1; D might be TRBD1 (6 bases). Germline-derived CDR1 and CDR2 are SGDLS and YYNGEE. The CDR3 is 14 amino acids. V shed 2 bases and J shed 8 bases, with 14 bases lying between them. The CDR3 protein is CASSVRLDSDEQFF. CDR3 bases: TGTGCCAGCAGCGTTCGTTTGGACAGCGATGAGCAGTTCTTC.

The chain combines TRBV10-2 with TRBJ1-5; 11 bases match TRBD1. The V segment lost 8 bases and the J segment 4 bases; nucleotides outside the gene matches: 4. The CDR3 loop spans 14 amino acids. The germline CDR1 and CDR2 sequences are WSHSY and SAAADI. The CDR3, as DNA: TGCGCCAGCGGCGGGACAGGGGGAAATCAGCCCCAGCATTTT. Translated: CASGGTGGNQPQHF.

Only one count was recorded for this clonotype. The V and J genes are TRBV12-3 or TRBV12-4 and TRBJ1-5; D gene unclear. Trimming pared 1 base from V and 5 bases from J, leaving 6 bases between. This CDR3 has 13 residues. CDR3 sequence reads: CASSLGSYQPQHF. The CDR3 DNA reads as TGTGCCAGCAGTTTAGGTAGTTATCAGCCCCAGCATTTT.